The rows below give T cell receptor beta chains drawn from one sample of a study of identical twins. TCRdb fed the 5' RACE reads into MiXCR, producing one record per CDR3 protein. The sample lists hundreds of thousands of distinct CDR3 sequences; 9% to 15% were seen once. This same sample was also taken into another study, of yellow fever vaccine responses in identical twins.

The sample taken for sequencing was PBMCs. Source of these receptors: a woman younger than 35 in good health. CDR3s include the opening cysteine and the closing phenylalanine or tryptophan. Fields, in order: V gene, CDR3 protein.

TRBV3-1 CASSQDWTVGHEQFF
TRBV15 CATSRDPTGAYEQYF
TRBV6-1 CASRLSGSGPYEQYF
TRBV29-1 CSVIPFSGNTIYF
TRBV28 CASSLWQLNQPQHF
TRBV2 CASSELWKEQFF
TRBV5-1 CASSLDFGELFF
TRBV14 CASSQDRRTQFF
TRBV12-3/TRBV12-4 CASSLALPPNTIYF
TRBV10-3 CAISELTGTNYGYTF
TRBV7-9 CASSYGTRNTEAFF
TRBV5-3 CARSLNGDSVFF
TRBV18 CASSPSSGRVARYEQYF
TRBV7-9 CASSLVLGYTEAFF
TRBV20-1 CSAREGWNTEAFF
TRBV5-1 CASSSGFLNTEAFF
TRBV12-3/TRBV12-4 CASTNNENTEAFF